This TCR beta chain was captured by sequencing in a study of human T cells and chemical hapten exposure. A few counts support this clonotype. Using its own MiXCR run on the RACE reads, TCRdb lists one record per CDR3 protein. The profile shows nearly 350,000 distinct CDR3 sequences, around 7% of them singletons. Germline V lookup: CDR1 SNHLY, CDR2 FYNNEI. This CDR3 has 12 amino acids. Trimming removed 0 bases from V and 12 bases from J, with 11 bases in between. Time point reported: patch test 1, 2 weeks after DPC sensitization. Treatment meaning: therapeutic diphenylcyclopropenone sensitization with weekly scalp DPC. Total RNA extraction was carried out from unfractionated whole blood.

This clonotype was obtained from a woman aged 18 to 35 with alopecia areata. Some clones in this sample may be carry-over from other donors' samples. The sample here was whole blood, taken in connection with sensitization to the hapten diphenylcyclopropenone (DPC). The rearrangement uses TRBV2 and TRBJ2-5; D call uncertain. CDR3 sequence: CASSEAGPVEYF. The CDR3 DNA is TGTGCCAGCAGTGAAGCCGGCCCCGTCGAGTACTTC.